A single T cell receptor beta chain is shown here with its context. Antigen specificity is unknown. Assay: immunoSEQ multiplex PCR; the TCRdb copy retains only in-frame clones and omits some. The sample lists about 7,000 clones; more than 75% were seen once. The CDR3 has 14 residues. V was trimmed by 2 bases and J by 0 bases, leaving 5 bases between them. In germline, CDR1 is MDHEN, CDR2 SYDVKM. These data are taken from a study of tumour-infiltrating T cells in Burkitt lymphoma. Study context: This cohort included all epidemiological subtypes of Burkitt lymphoma. Survival, overall and progression-free, tracked with productive clonality.

General study findings and limits: Several public clonotypes were shared across many Burkitt lymphoma patients.

This clonotype originated in a human donor with Burkitt lymphoma. Sequencing input: tumor tissue. This rearrangement joins TRBV28 to TRBJ2-4; D unclear. The CDR3 coding sequence is TGTGCCAGCAGTTTAAGGCTAGCCAAAAACATTCAGTACTTC. This translates into CASSLRLAKNIQYF. Full variable domain (missing parts from reference TRBV28 and TRBJ2-4): DVKVTQSSRYLVKRTGEKVFLECVQDMDHENMFWYRQDPGLGLRLIYFSYDVKMKEKGDIPEGYSVSREKKERFSLILESASTNQTSMYLCASSLRLAKNIQYFGAGTRLSVL.